These 15 T cell receptor beta chains were all obtained from the same sample, sequenced in a study of blood T cells in healthy people across ages. Primed by a sample-barcoded 5' primer and a J-beta primer mix, a second PCR proceeded for about 6 to 11 cycles. One entry per CDR3 protein, called by TCRdb with MiXCR from the 5' RACE reads. Of about 1.1 million distinct CDR3 sequences in the sample, 35% to 40% were seen once. What was sequenced was blood. These receptors came from a man aged 18 to 35 in good health.

This clonotype has just a few counts. This chain connects TRBV20-1 to TRBJ1-4; D gene uncertain. Per the germline V gene, CDR1 is DFQATT and CDR2 is SNEGSKA (reference sequence). The CDR3 is 15 amino acids. The V and J ends lost 1 base and 3 bases respectively, with 12 bases between them. CDR3 nucleotide sequence: TGCAGTGCTAGAGCCCCGGGTGTACCTAATGAAAAACTGTTTTTT. Encoded protein: CSARAPGVPNEKLFF.

This clonotype was picked up a small number of times. This rearrangement joins TRBV12-3 or TRBV12-4 to TRBJ2-3, with TRBD2 as a possible D gene (6 bases). Deletions cut 6 bases from V and 0 bases from J, with 10 bases between. The CDR3 is made up of 14 amino acids. This chain's CDR3 is CASSPTSSTDTQYF. CDR3 DNA: TGTGCCAGCAGCCCAACTAGCAGCACAGATACGCAGTATTTT.

A few counts support this clonotype. The rearrangement uses TRBV5-4 and TRBJ1-2; TRBD1 agrees at 7 bases. The trim removed 4 bases at V and 5 bases at J, leaving 14 bases unmatched. This CDR3 spans 16 amino acids. In germline, CDR1 is SGHNT, CDR2 YYREEE (reference sequence). The CDR3 DNA reads TGTGCCAGCAGCGCGGGCCCGACAGGGTCCAATTATGGCTACACCTTC. This gives the protein CASSAGPTGSNYGYTF.

This clonotype was seen a few times. The rearrangement uses TRBV29-1 and TRBJ1-1; 7 nucleotides align to TRBD1. Germline values: CDR1 SQVTM, CDR2 ANQGSEA. After removal of 5 bases from V and 5 bases from J, the junction contained 8 bases not matched to a gene. This CDR3 comprises 13 residues. Here the CDR3 DNA reads TGCAGCGTTAAAGGGGGCGCGGGGACTGAAGCTTTCTTT. Translating it yields CSVKGGAGTEAFF.

This clonotype was recorded at least ten times. The chain joins TRBV28 to TRBJ1-1; TRBD1 aligns across 7 bases. Unmatched junction bases numbered 4, after V lost 1 base and J lost 5 bases. Germline lookup yields CDR1 MDHEN and CDR2 SYDVKM. There are 14 residues in the CDR3. The CDR3 loop reads CASSLFPQGTEAFF. Here the CDR3 DNA reads TGTGCCAGCAGTTTATTCCCACAGGGGACTGAAGCTTTCTTT.

The gene calls are TRBV2 and TRBJ1-5; TRBD1 matches 7 bases. Germline loops: CDR1 SNHLY, CDR2 FYNNEI. The trim removed 6 bases at V and 7 bases at J, leaving 9 bases unmatched. The CDR3 is 14 amino acids. The CDR3: CASSFNRGDQPQHF. DNA for the CDR3: TGTGCCAGCAGCTTCAACAGGGGAGACCAGCCCCAGCATTTT.

This clonotype was found once. The chain is built from TRBV12-3 or TRBV12-4 and TRBJ2-2, with a possible D match to TRBD1 (5 bases). This CDR3 has 18 amino acids. Trimming cost V 1 base and J 5 bases, with 20 bases left between them. For the CDR3, the DNA is TGTGCCAGCAGTTTAGTCTCGTCGGTCAGGGTCGGAACCGGGGAGCTGTTTTTT. The encoded protein is CASSLVSSVRVGTGELFF.

The CDR3 region is CASSVGRLYGYTF. The CDR3 region has the DNA TGTGCCAGCAGCGTGGGCAGGCTTTATGGCTACACCTTC. This chain links TRBV7-8 with TRBJ1-2; D remains unclear. Germline CDR1 is SGHVS and CDR2 is FQNEAQ. The germline V and J ends were trimmed by 5 bases and 5 bases, with 12 bases remaining between them. The CDR3 sequence is 13 residues long.

In this sample, this clonotype turned up a few times. The chain couples TRBV9 to TRBJ1-4, with 12 bases aligning to TRBD1. J gave up 7 bases and V 2 bases, and 0 bases lay outside the gene matches. Per the germline V gene, CDR1 is SGDLS and CDR2 is YYNGEE. The CDR3 is 14 amino acids. CDR3 in amino acids: CASSVGQGAEKLFF. The CDR3 DNA reads as TGTGCCAGCAGCGTGGGACAGGGGGCTGAAAAACTGTTTTTT.

About this clonotype itself: A read error is possible here, since a much larger clone lies one base away. The chain recombines TRBV10-3 with TRBJ2-1, with a weak D call TRBD2 (7 bases). Trimming pared 3 bases from V and 7 bases from J, leaving 25 bases between. The CDR3 is 18 amino acids. Germline-derived CDR1 and CDR2 are ENHRY and SYGVKD. CDR3 sequence (DNA): TGTGCCATCAGTGAAGGGGACCCCCAAGAGGGGGGGAGAAATGAGCAGTTCTTC. Translation: CAISEGDPQEGGRNEQFF.

The chain is built from TRBV12-3 or TRBV12-4 and TRBJ2-1; a possible D gene is TRBD1 (5 bases). V was shortened by 6 bases and J by 10 bases, with 13 bases between the two germline ends. The length of the CDR3 is 12 residues. CDR3 in amino acids: CASRPQGEEQFF. CDR3 coding DNA: TGTGCCAGCAGGCCCCAGGGCGAGGAGCAGTTCTTC.

Concerning this clonotype: A much larger clone is a single base away; this may be a read error. This chain connects TRBV4-1 to TRBJ2-1; D is unclear. Germline loops: CDR1 MGHRA, CDR2 YSYEKL. V was clipped by 0 bases and J by 7 bases, with 13 bases between them. The CDR3 spans 15 residues. The CDR3 DNA is TGCGCCAGCAGCCAAGATCAGGACGGCTCGAATGAGCAGTTCTTC. This sequence encodes CASSQDQDGSNEQFF.

V is TRBV2 and J is TRBJ2-5; D ambiguous. The V end was cut by 3 bases, the J end by 1 base, with 9 bases between. The germline gives CDR1 SNHLY, CDR2 FYNNEI. CDR3 length equals 14 residues. As DNA, the CDR3 is TGTGCCAGCAGTGATCCTGTGGGCCAAGAGACCCAGTACTTC. This gives the protein CASSDPVGQETQYF.

This clonotype has a handful of counts. This rearrangement joins TRBV5-1 to TRBJ1-1; no reliable D call. The CDR3 is made up of 14 amino acids. Trimming cost V 1 base and J 1 base, with 8 bases left between them. CDR1 and CDR2 from the germline V gene are SGHRS and YFSETQ. For the CDR3, the DNA is TGCGCCAGCAGCTTGTTCCCGGGGAACACTGAAGCTTTCTTT. This translates into CASSLFPGNTEAFF. Complete variable domain (other parts from reference TRBV5-1 and TRBJ1-1): KAGVTQTPRYLIKTRGQQVTLSCSPISGHRSVSWYQQTPGQGLQFLFEYFSETQRNKGNFPGRFSGRQFSNSRSEMNVSTLELGDSALYLCASSLFPGNTEAFFGQGTRLTVV.

This clonotype was counted only a few times. The chain couples TRBV9 to TRBJ1-4; no reliable D call. CDR1 SGDLS and CDR2 YYNGEE come from the germline V gene. The CDR3 loop spans 14 amino acids. Trimming left V 0 bases short and J 10 bases short, with 13 bases between. As DNA, the CDR3 is TGTGCCAGCAGCGTAGTCTCGGGGAACGGAAAACTGTTTTTT. Amino acids: CASSVVSGNGKLFF.